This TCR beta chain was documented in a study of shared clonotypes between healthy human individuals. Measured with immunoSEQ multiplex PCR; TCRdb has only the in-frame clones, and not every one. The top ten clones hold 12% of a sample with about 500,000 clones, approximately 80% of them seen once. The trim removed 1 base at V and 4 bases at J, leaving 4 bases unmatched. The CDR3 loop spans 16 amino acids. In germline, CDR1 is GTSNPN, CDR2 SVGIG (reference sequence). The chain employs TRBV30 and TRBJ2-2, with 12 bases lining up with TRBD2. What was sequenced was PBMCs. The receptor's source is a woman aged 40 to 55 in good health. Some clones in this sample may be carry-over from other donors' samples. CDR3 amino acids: CAWSGTSGMGTGELFF. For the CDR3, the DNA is TGTGCCTGGAGTGGGACTAGCGGGATGGGCACCGGGGAGCTGTTTTTT.